Following are 18 T cell receptor beta chains from one sample sequenced in a study of technical replicates of blood from a handful of donors. The assay was immunoSEQ multiplex PCR, and TCRdb's table has in-frame clones only and misses some. This table has tens of thousands of clones, 96% appearing once. The sample taken for sequencing was T cells isolated from PBMCs. The receptors here all came from a human donor in good health.

This clone was recorded once. The gene calls are TRBV19 and TRBJ2-7; the match to TRBD2 covers 9 bases. The J segment lost 3 bases and the V segment lost 0 bases, leaving 3 bases of the junction unmatched. CDR3 length: 15 residues. Germline loops: CDR1 LNHDA, CDR2 SQIVND (reference sequence). The CDR3 coding sequence is TGTGCCAGTAGTATAGAAACTAGCGGGTTCTACGAGCAGTACTTC. Its translation: CASSIETSGFYEQYF.

V usage is TRBV5-1 and J usage is TRBJ2-7; perhaps TRBD2 as D (6 bases). Trimming left V 0 bases short and J 7 bases short, with 20 bases between. Germline V CDR1 and CDR2: SGHRS, YFSETQ. The CDR3 totals 16 residues. In DNA form, the CDR3 reads TGCGCCAGCAGCTTGGATTCGGCCGTGCCAGCGGGTGAGCAGTACTTC. This translates into CASSLDSAVPAGEQYF.

This clone appeared once. The chain is built from TRBV18 and TRBJ1-5; 10 nucleotides agree with TRBD1. Germline CDR1 KGHSH, CDR2 LQKENI. V was pared by 3 bases and J by 5 bases, with 4 bases of the junction left unmatched. CDR3 length equals 15 residues. The CDR3 region has the DNA TGTGCCAGCTCACCTGCCGGGACAGGGGATCAGCCCCAGCATTTT. Translation: CASSPAGTGDQPQHF.

The chain has TRBV11-2 and TRBJ1-3; D may be TRBD1 (6 bases). This CDR3 is 17 amino acids long. The germline V and J ends were trimmed by 5 bases and 2 bases, with 19 bases remaining between them. The V gene's germline CDR1 is SGHAT and CDR2 FQNNGV. CDR3 coding DNA: TGTGCCAGCAGCAGGATTAGAGGGGGAATAACTGGAAACACCATATATTTT. This codes for CASSRIRGGITGNTIYF. Drawing the rest from reference TRBV11-2 and TRBJ1-3, the complete variable domain is EAGVAQSPRYKIIEKRQSVAFWCNPISGHATLYWYQQILGQGPKLLIQFQNNGVVDDSQLPKDRFSAERLKGVDSTLKIQPAKLEDSAVYLCASSRIRGGITGNTIYFGEGSWLTVV.

The V call is TRBV7-9, the J call TRBJ1-2; D not resolved. The germline V and J ends were trimmed by 5 bases and 6 bases, with 13 bases remaining between them. The CDR3 loop spans 13 amino acids. Germline lookup yields CDR1 SEHNR and CDR2 FQNEAQ (reference sequence). The CDR3 here is CASSRAATDGYTF. CDR3 in DNA: TGTGCCAGCAGCCGTGCCGCAACGGATGGCTACACCTTC.

The chain links TRBV11-3 to TRBJ2-5; 8 nucleotides align to TRBD2. V trimming: 2 bases; J trimming: 4 bases; junction bases outside the gene matches: 3. The germline gives CDR1 SGHNT, CDR2 YENEEA. The CDR3 contains 14 residues. The CDR3 nucleotides are TGTGCCAGCAGCTTAAGGACTAGCACAGAGACCCAGTACTTC. Translating it yields CASSLRTSTETQYF.

This chain connects TRBV28 to TRBJ2-7; TRBD2 matches at 11 bases. Trimming at V came to 6 bases and at J to 1 base, leaving 5 bases not matched to a gene. Germline V gene data show CDR1 as MDHEN and CDR2 as SYDVKM. The CDR3 sequence is 15 residues long. CDR3 nucleotides: TGTGCCAGCAGACAAGGGACTAGCGGATCCTACGAGCAGTACTTC. Amino acids: CASRQGTSGSYEQYF.

V is TRBV5-1 and J is TRBJ2-3, with 9 bases matching TRBD1. V was pared by 5 bases and J by 0 bases, with 1 base of the junction left unmatched. This CDR3 has 14 residues. Germline assignment: CDR1 SGHRS and CDR2 YFSETQ. In nucleotides, the CDR3 is TGCGCCAGCAGGGGGACAGGGAGCACAGATACGCAGTATTTT. Amino acid sequence: CASRGTGSTDTQYF.

J is TRBJ1-2 and V is TRBV5-8; 7 bases map to TRBD1. Germline V gene lookup returns CDR1 SGHTS and CDR2 YDEGEE. Losses at the gene ends were 7 bases for V and 4 bases for J; bases not matched to a gene: 7. CDR3 length: 13 residues. This chain's CDR3 is CASRDSIFYGYTF. The CDR3 DNA sequence: TGTGCCAGCCGGGACAGTATATTCTATGGCTACACCTTC.

The V call is TRBV12-1, the J call TRBJ1-2; the table's D call of TRBD1 was not tested on the DNA. TRBV12-1 is a pseudogene locus. This CDR3 has 15 residues. The CDR3: CASSSSYDREDGYTF. CDR3 in DNA: TGTGCCAGCAGCTCCTCATACGACAGGGAGGATGGCTACACCTTC.

This chain connects TRBV6-1 to TRBJ1-4; 7 nucleotides agree with TRBD1. The germline V gene encodes CDR1 MNHNS and CDR2 SASEGT. The CDR3 extends over 15 amino acids. V lost 2 bases and J lost 3; bases outside the gene matches: 3. DNA of the CDR3: TGTGCCAGCAGTGAACAGGGGGTGTCTAATGAAAAACTGTTTTTT. Amino acids: CASSEQGVSNEKLFF.

The genes are TRBV7-6 and TRBJ2-6; 10 positions match TRBD1. After removal of 2 bases from V and 10 bases from J, the junction contained 2 bases not matched to a gene. The CDR3 has 14 amino acids. Germline CDR1 is SGHVS and CDR2 is FNYEAQ. This CDR3 is CASSLRDRGNVLTF. CDR3 nucleotide sequence: TGTGCCAGCAGCTTAAGGGACAGGGGTAACGTCCTGACTTTC.

The chain employs TRBV19 and TRBJ2-3, with D uncertain. The CDR3 spans 13 residues. CDR1 and CDR2 from the germline V gene are LNHDA and SQIVND (reference sequence). Deletions cut 8 bases from V and 3 bases from J, with 12 bases between. The CDR3 DNA reads as TGTGCCAGTTATGCAGGCCGTACAGATACGCAGTATTTT. This sequence encodes CASYAGRTDTQYF.

The chain has TRBV7-9 and TRBJ2-5; weak D call: TRBD1 (5 bases). Looked up from germline, CDR1 is SEHNR and CDR2 is FQNEAQ (reference sequence). V shed 5 bases and J shed 4 bases, with 14 bases lying between them. The CDR3 consists of 14 residues. As DNA, the CDR3 is TGTGCCAGCAGCGACCAAGGGGATCCAGAGACCCAGTACTTC. This gives the protein CASSDQGDPETQYF.

The chain has TRBV25-1 and TRBJ2-7; 8 bases align to TRBD1. With V trimmed by 10 bases and J by 3 bases, 5 bases remained unmatched. CDR1 and CDR2 (germline): MGHDK, SYGVNS. The CDR3 length is 12 residues. CDR3 bases: TGTGCCACCGGGACAGGTATCTACGAGCAGTACTTC. Protein: CATGTGIYEQYF.

The CDR3 here is CSVEDQNSGANVLTF. The CDR3 DNA is TGCAGCGTTGAAGATCAGAACTCTGGGGCCAACGTCCTGACTTTC. J is TRBJ2-6 and V is TRBV29-1, with unresolved D. V was cut by 0 bases and J by 0 bases, with 6 bases left in between. The CDR3 covers 15 residues. Per germline, CDR1 SQVTM and CDR2 ANQGSEA.

The V call is TRBV5-5, the J call TRBJ2-1, with a weak D call TRBD2 (6 bases). CDR3 length: 15 amino acids. The V end was cut by 3 bases, the J end by 7 bases, with 17 bases between. CDR1 and CDR2 from the germline V gene are SGHKS and YYEKEE (reference sequence). The CDR3 here is CASSSGLSELNEQFF. The CDR3 DNA follows: TGTGCCAGCAGCTCGGGACTCTCGGAGCTGAATGAGCAGTTCTTC.

The chain has TRBV10-3 and TRBJ1-1; weak D call: TRBD1 (5 bases). V was pared by 7 bases and J by 4 bases, with 10 bases between. Germline lookup yields CDR1 ENHRY and CDR2 SYGVKD. There are 12 residues in the CDR3. The CDR3 here is CAITAGGTEAFF. DNA of the CDR3: TGTGCCATCACGGCCGGGGGCACTGAAGCTTTCTTT.